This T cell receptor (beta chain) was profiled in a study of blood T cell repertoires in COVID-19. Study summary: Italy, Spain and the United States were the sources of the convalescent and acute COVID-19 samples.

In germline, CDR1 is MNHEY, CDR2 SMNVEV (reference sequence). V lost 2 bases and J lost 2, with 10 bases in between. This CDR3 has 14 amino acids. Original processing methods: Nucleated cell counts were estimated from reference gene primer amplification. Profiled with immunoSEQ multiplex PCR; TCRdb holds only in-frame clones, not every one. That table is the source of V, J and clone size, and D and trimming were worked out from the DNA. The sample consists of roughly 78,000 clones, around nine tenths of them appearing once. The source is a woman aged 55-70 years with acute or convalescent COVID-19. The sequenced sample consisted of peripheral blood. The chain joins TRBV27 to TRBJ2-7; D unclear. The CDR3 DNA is TGTGCCAGCAGTTTAGGGCCGCCGCCCTACGAGCAGTACTTC. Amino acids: CASSLGPPPYEQYF.